The clone carrying this TCR beta chain came up once. These data belong to a study of blood T cell repertoires in COVID-19. Background on the study: The analysed material was cDNA or gDNA that came from T cells, B-cell-depleted T cells, or PBMCs.

CDR1 and CDR2 from the germline V gene are SGHRS and YFSETQ. CDR3 length equals 15 residues. Trimming took 0 bases from V and 0 from J, leaving 10 bases between them. Libraries were prepared by immunoSEQ multiplex PCR; TCRdb keeps only in-frame clonotypes and omits some of them. The sample shows approximately 270,000 clones, roughly nine tenths of them seen only once. The age range of participants was about 18 to 95 years, with residence in 20 to 25 US areas. Participant-reported clinical history was the basis for cohort assignment. Sequencing was done on a sample of PBMCs or T cells enriched from blood (not recorded which). The origin of this receptor is a human donor in a cohort exposed to, infected with or recovered from COVID-19 (not recorded which). The donor label of this sample is uncertain. The rearrangement uses TRBV5-1 and TRBJ2-7, with D perhaps TRBD1 (5 bases). The CDR3 loop reads CASSLVWGPSYEQYF. As DNA, the CDR3 is TGCGCCAGCAGCTTGGTCTGGGGCCCCTCCTACGAGCAGTACTTC.